This TCR beta chain was retrieved from a study of T cell clones after liver transplantation. Study context: A pre-transplant mixed lymphocyte reaction with TCRbeta sequencing defined graft-donor-reactive clones followed in post-transplant blood. Pre-transplant mixed lymphocyte reactions yielded third-party-reactive TCRbeta sequences as comparators for graft-donor-reactive sequences.

Trimming pared 5 bases from V and 1 base from J, leaving 9 bases between. Germline V CDR1 and CDR2: GTSNPN, SVGIG (reference sequence). The CDR3 length is 13 residues. Generated by immunoSEQ multiplex PCR, the TCRdb table keeps only in-frame clones and is missing some. The sample has about 100,000 clones, around four fifths seen once. This receptor was taken from a human donor who received a liver transplant. The chain has TRBV30 and TRBJ1-5; D possibly corresponds to TRBD1 (6 bases). Source: CD4+ T cells from blood, taken before liver transplant. The CDR3 DNA sequence: TGTGCCTGGGGACAGTCGAGCAATCAGCCCCAGCATTTT. This encodes CAWGQSSNQPQHF.